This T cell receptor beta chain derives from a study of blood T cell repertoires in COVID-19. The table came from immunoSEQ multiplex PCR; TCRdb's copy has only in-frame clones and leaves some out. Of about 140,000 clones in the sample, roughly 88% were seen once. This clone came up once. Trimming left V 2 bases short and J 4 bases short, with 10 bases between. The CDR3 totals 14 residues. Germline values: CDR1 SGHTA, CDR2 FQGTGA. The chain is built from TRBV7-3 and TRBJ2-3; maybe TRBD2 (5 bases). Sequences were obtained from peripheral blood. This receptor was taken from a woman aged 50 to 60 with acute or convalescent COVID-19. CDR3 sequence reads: CASSLGSSADTQYF. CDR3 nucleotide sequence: TGTGCCAGCAGCTTAGGGAGTTCCGCAGATACGCAGTATTTT. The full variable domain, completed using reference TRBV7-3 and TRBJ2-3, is GAGVSQTPSNKVTEKGKYVELRCDPISGHTALYWYRQSLGQGPEFLIYFQGTGAADDSGLPNDRFFAVRPEGSVSTLKIQRTERGDSAVYLCASSLGSSADTQYFGPGTRLTVL.